The rows below give T cell receptor beta chains drawn from one sample of a study of cytotoxic CD8 clonotypes in ibrutinib-treated CLL. The assay was immunoSEQ multiplex PCR, and TCRdb's table has in-frame clones only and misses some. This sample yields around 150,000 clones, of which about 88% are seen a single time; about 3% belongs to the top ten. The sample consisted of PBMCs, taken at disease progression, from a patient treated with ibrutinib. The receptors come from a human donor with chronic lymphocytic leukemia. The CDR3 runs from the conserved cysteine through the conserved F or W. The D gene is left open where the match is weak. Clone size is stated in some rows and not others, as once, few, many or a class when expanded.

many	TRBD2	TRBV6-6	TRBJ2-5	CASSYLAGEGETQYF	TGTGCCAGCAGTTACTTAGCGGGAGAGGGAGAGACCCAGTACTTC
.	.	TRBV4-2	TRBJ1-4	CASSRGQTTNEKLFF	TGTGCCAGCAGCCGGGGTCAGACAACTAATGAAAAACTGTTTTTT
.	.	TRBV5-1	TRBJ1-2	CASSRGPGANYGYTF	TGCGCCAGCAGTCGAGGCCCGGGCGCTAACTATGGCTACACCTTC
once	TRBD2	TRBV5-6	TRBJ2-7	CASNGLAPLSYEQYF	TGTGCCAGCAACGGACTAGCGCCCCTCTCCTACGAGCAGTACTTC
.	.	TRBV5-1	TRBJ2-3	CACQEGARATDTQYF	TGCGCCTGTCAAGAAGGCGCCAGGGCGACAGATACGCAGTATTTT
few	TRBD1	TRBV10-1	TRBJ1-1	CASRDRGKAFF	TGCGCCAGCAGGGACAGGGGGAAAGCTTTCTTT
.	TRBD2	TRBV13	TRBJ2-7	CASSPRLAGGVFDEQYF	TGTGCCAGCAGCCCCAGACTAGCGGGAGGCGTTTTCGACGAGCAGTACTTC
.	.	TRBV5-8	TRBJ1-4	CASSSNRKTNEKLFF	TGTGCCAGCAGCTCGAACAGGAAAACTAATGAAAAACTGTTTTTT
.	.	TRBV7-8	TRBJ2-1	CASSLVDEQFF	TGTGCCAGCAGCTTAGTAGATGAGCAGTTCTTC
.	TRBD1	TRBV28	TRBJ2-6	CASSPYRQGLSGANVLTF	TGTGCCAGCAGTCCATACCGACAGGGCCTCTCTGGGGCCAACGTCCTGACTTTC
once	.	TRBV25-1	TRBJ1-2	CASSETTNDGYTF	TGTGCCAGCAGTGAAACCACTAACGATGGCTACACCTTC
.	.	TRBV5-4	TRBJ1-2	CASSRPTPNYGYTF	TGTGCCAGCAGCCGACCGACGCCTAACTATGGCTACACCTTC
.	TRBD1	TRBV5-1	TRBJ2-4	CASSTGQGNIQYF	TGCGCCAGCAGCACTGGACAGGGAAACATTCAGTACTTC
few	TRBD1	TRBV19	TRBJ1-3	CASSIQTGLWNTIYF	TGTGCCAGTAGTATTCAGACAGGGCTGTGGAACACCATATATTTT
.	TRBD1	TRBV11-3	TRBJ2-3	CASSPRTGSGDTQYF	TGTGCCAGCAGCCCTAGGACAGGGAGCGGTGATACGCAGTATTTT
.	.	TRBV10-1	TRBJ2-1	CASSDGQVAVNEQFF	TGCGCCAGCAGTGACGGGCAGGTAGCGGTCAATGAGCAGTTCTTC
.	.	TRBV10-3	TRBJ2-2	CAISGIGRSTGELFF	TGTGCCATCAGTGGTATAGGGCGTAGCACCGGGGAGCTGTTTTTT
.	.	TRBV6-5	TRBJ2-1	CASRHNNEQFF	TGTGCCAGCAGGCATAACAATGAGCAGTTCTTC
.	.	TRBV6-6	TRBJ2-3	CASTLDSLDTQYF	TGTGCCAGCACCCTAGACAGTTTAGATACGCAGTATTTT
once	TRBD1	TRBV7-3	TRBJ2-2	CASSLTGGNTGELFF	TGTGCCAGCAGCTTGACAGGGGGCAACACCGGGGAGCTGTTTTTT
.	.	TRBV15	TRBJ2-7	CATSRDVGTYEQYF	TGTGCCACCAGCAGAGATGTCGGCACCTACGAGCAGTACTTC
.	.	TRBV11-1	TRBJ2-7	CASSLETYEQYF	TGTGCCAGCAGCTTAGAAACCTACGAGCAGTACTTC
.	.	TRBV10-2	TRBJ2-5	CASAPGQTSVRETQYF	TGCGCCAGCGCCCCAGGTCAGACTAGTGTTCGGGAGACCCAGTACTTC
.	TRBD2	TRBV5-1	TRBJ2-7	CASSTYGTSGSPDF	TGCGCCAGCAGCACCTACGGGACTAGCGGGAGCCCCGACTTC
.	.	TRBV4-2	TRBJ2-1	CASSWSSSYNEQFF	TGTGCCAGCAGCTGGTCGAGCTCCTACAATGAGCAGTTCTTC
once	TRBD1	TRBV18	TRBJ1-1	CASSPGPTGFGTEAFF	TGTGCCAGCTCACCGGGGCCGACAGGGTTTGGCACTGAAGCTTTCTTT
.	.	TRBV19	TRBJ1-3	CATGRKTGGSGNTIYF	TGTGCCACGGGGAGAAAAACAGGAGGCTCTGGAAACACCATATATTTT
.	TRBD2	TRBV6-1	TRBJ2-7	CASSDPWTSGSAEQYF	TGTGCCAGCAGTGACCCATGGACTAGCGGGAGTGCCGAGCAGTACTTC
.	TRBD2	TRBV7-2	TRBJ2-5	CASSLGLAGEKETQYF	TGTGCCAGCAGCTTGGGACTAGCGGGAGAAAAAGAGACCCAGTACTTC
.	TRBD1	TRBV2	TRBJ1-5	CASSPGQGALGNQPQHF	TGTGCCAGCAGCCCCGGACAGGGGGCGCTGGGCAATCAGCCCCAGCATTTT
.	.	TRBV4-3	TRBJ1-5	CASSQVLYSNQPQHF	TGCGCCAGCAGCCAAGTACTGTATAGCAATCAGCCCCAGCATTTT
.	.	TRBV4-3	TRBJ1-1	CASSRLVQRGGGNTEAFF	TGCGCCAGCAGCCGCCTCGTTCAAAGGGGGGGAGGGAACACTGAAGCTTTCTTT
.	.	TRBV5-1	TRBJ1-2	CASSLGGFTSNYGYTF	TGCGCCAGCAGCTTGGGGGGGTTCACATCTAACTATGGCTACACCTTC
.	.	TRBV6-1	TRBJ2-7	CASSLLWAYEQYF	TGTGCCAGCAGTCTGCTCTGGGCCTACGAGCAGTACTTC
.	TRBD2	TRBV7-9	TRBJ2-5	CAGRELETQYF	TGTGCCGGGCGGGAGTTGGAGACCCAGTACTTC
.	.	TRBV7-2	TRBJ1-1	CASSFPLGGGLNTEASF	TGTGCCAGCAGCTTCCCCCTCGGAGGGGGTTTGAACACTGAAGCTTCCTTT
.	TRBD1	TRBV27	TRBJ1-5	CASSWTGGSDSNQPQHF	TGTGCCAGCAGCTGGACAGGGGGTTCTGATAGCAATCAGCCCCAGCATTTT
.	.	TRBV28	TRBJ2-2	CASSYQGAGELFF	TGTGCCAGCAGTTACCAGGGTGCCGGGGAGCTGTTTTTT
once	.	TRBV2	TRBJ1-1	CASSDMYMNTEAFF	TGTGCCAGCAGTGATATGTATATGAACACTGAAGCTTTCTTT
once	TRBD1	TRBV19	TRBJ1-2	CASTIVGTGMAYGYTF	TGTGCCAGTACCATTGTCGGGACAGGGATGGCCTATGGCTACACCTTC
.	TRBD1	TRBV28	TRBJ1-2	CASSKKVTGGVNYGYTF	TGTGCCAGCAGTAAAAAGGTGACAGGGGGTGTAAACTATGGCTACACCTTC
.	.	TRBV4-3	TRBJ2-5	CASSQDWGAGETQYF	TGCGCCAGCAGCCAAGATTGGGGGGCGGGGGAGACCCAGTACTTC
once	TRBD1	TRBV7-9	TRBJ2-5	CASSPSLVGQQETQYF	TGTGCCAGCAGCCCCAGTTTAGTGGGACAGCAAGAGACCCAGTACTTC
.	TRBD1	TRBV2	TRBJ2-6	CASSAAQGVGGANVLTF	TGTGCCAGCAGTGCGGCACAGGGGGTTGGTGGGGCCAACGTCCTGACTTTC
.	.	TRBV5-1	TRBJ1-2	CASSYGGADGYTF	TGCGCCAGCAGCTATGGGGGGGCCGATGGCTACACCTTC
once	TRBD1	TRBV5-1	TRBJ2-7	CASSSGTAYEQYF	TGCGCCAGCAGCTCTGGGACAGCCTACGAGCAGTACTTC
.	.	TRBV6-6	TRBJ2-1	CASSLRRGRGSNEQFF	TGTGCCAGCAGTTTAAGGCGGGGCAGGGGCTCCAATGAGCAGTTCTTC
.	TRBD2	TRBV6-5	TRBJ2-2	CASRRTSGYTGELFF	TGTGCCAGCAGGCGGACTAGCGGATACACCGGGGAGCTGTTTTTT
.	TRBD1	TRBV27	TRBJ2-7	CASSPQGVEQYF	TGTGCCAGCAGTCCCCAGGGGGTCGAGCAGTACTTC
once	TRBD2	TRBV27	TRBJ2-1	CASSPLLSGLGNEQFF	TGTGCCAGCAGTCCACTCCTTAGCGGGCTTGGGAATGAGCAGTTCTTC
.	.	TRBV27	TRBJ1-1	CASCHRPTAEAFF	TGTGCCAGCTGTCACCGCCCGACGGCTGAAGCTTTCTTT
once	TRBD2	TRBV4-2	TRBJ2-7	CASSQDRLAGGSWSYEQYF	TGTGCCAGCAGCCAAGATCGCCTAGCGGGAGGTAGCTGGTCCTACGAGCAGTACTTC
.	TRBD1	TRBV2	TRBJ2-7	CASSPLTGQAYEQYF	TGTGCCAGCAGTCCCTTAACCGGACAGGCCTACGAGCAGTACTTC